This T cell receptor (beta chain) comes out of a study of shared clonotypes between healthy human individuals. Sequencing used immunoSEQ multiplex PCR; TCRdb keeps in-frame clones, though not all of them. The data show roughly 1,600,000 clones, 98% seen once. The donors, healthy adults who were HIV-negative, had experienced no recent acute infections or vaccinations. Every donor was a Caucasian adult from Nashville, Tennessee. CDR3 length: 15 residues. Germline V lookup: CDR1 MNHEY, CDR2 SVGAGI. V was pared by 2 bases and J by 4 bases, with 12 bases between. This receptor was taken from a man aged 25 to 40 in good health. The material sequenced was naive CD4+ T cells sorted from blood. Subset: CD45RA+ positively selected. This chain connects TRBV6-5 to TRBJ2-1; D is possibly TRBD1 or TRBD2 (5 bases each). CDR3 protein: CASSYNGAGYNEQFF. DNA of the CDR3: TGTGCCAGCAGTTACAACGGGGCCGGGTACAATGAGCAGTTCTTC.